The 3 T cell receptor beta chains in this list originate from one sample, sequenced in a study of CD8 T cells in ankylosing spondylitis. Study-level findings and limits: Among TCR beta sequences, a motif of eight highly homologous variants appeared characteristic of ankylosing spondylitis blood.

For these TCRs, the target antigens are not known. TCRdb independently ran MiXCR on the 5' RACE reads; one entry per CDR3 protein. The sample has about 460,000 distinct CDR3 sequences; approximately 5.3% are singletons. The sample comprised blood, either unsorted or a sorted T cell fraction (not recorded which). Source of these receptors: a male donor with ankylosing spondylitis.

This clonotype was seen ten or more times. V gene TRBV13 combines with J gene TRBJ2-3, with D unresolved. The germline gives CDR1 PRHDT, CDR2 FYEKMQ (reference sequence). V lost 2 bases to trimming and J lost 5 bases, with 14 bases between them. This CDR3 comprises 15 residues. This CDR3 is CASSLPLTRGDTQYF. CDR3 sequence (DNA): TGTGCCAGCAGCTTACCTCTGACTCGAGGAGATACGCAGTATTTT. Combining the CDR3 with reference TRBV13 and TRBJ2-3 gives the whole variable domain AAGVIQSPRHLIKEKRETATLKCYPIPRHDTVYWYQQGPGQDPQFLISFYEKMQSDKGSIPDRFSAQQFSDYHSELNMSSLELGDSALYFCASSLPLTRGDTQYFGPGTRLTVL.

This clonotype was detected many times. The chain combines TRBV9 with TRBJ2-7; 7 bases match TRBD1. Germline assignment: CDR1 SGDLS and CDR2 YYNGEE. V shed 0 bases and J 3 bases; nucleotides not matched to a gene: 3. This CDR3 comprises 14 residues. DNA of the CDR3: TGTGCCAGCAGCGTAGGTCACAGGGGCTACGAGCAGTACTTC. This gives the protein CASSVGHRGYEQYF.

This clonotype has a count of ten or more. The chain joins TRBV5-1 to TRBJ2-5, with 8 bases lining up with TRBD2. In germline, CDR1 is SGHRS, CDR2 YFSETQ. The ends lost 3 bases at V and 5 bases at J; junction bases unmatched: 6. The CDR3 is 14 amino acids. The CDR3 nucleotides are TGCGCCAGCAGCTATGGGACTAGGATGGAGACCCAGTACTTC. It encodes CASSYGTRMETQYF.